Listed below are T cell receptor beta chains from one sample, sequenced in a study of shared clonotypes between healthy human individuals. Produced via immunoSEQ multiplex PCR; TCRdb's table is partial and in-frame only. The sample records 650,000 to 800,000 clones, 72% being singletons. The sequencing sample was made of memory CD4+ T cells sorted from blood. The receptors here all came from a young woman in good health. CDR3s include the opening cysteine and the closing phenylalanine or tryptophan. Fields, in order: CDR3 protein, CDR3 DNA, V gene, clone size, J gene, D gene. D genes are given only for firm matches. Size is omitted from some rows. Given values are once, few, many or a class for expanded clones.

CAIRGQSMNTEAFF,TGTGCCATCAGGGGACAGAGCATGAACACTGAAGCTTTCTTT,TRBV10-3,.,TRBJ1-1,TRBD1
CASSPNRGGAEAFF,TGTGCCAGCTCACCGAATCGGGGCGGCGCTGAAGCTTTCTTT,TRBV18,.,TRBJ1-1,.
CASSLALGTSSGEQYF,TGCGCCAGCAGCTTGGCCTTAGGGACTAGCTCAGGGGAGCAGTACTTC,TRBV5-1,.,TRBJ2-7,TRBD2
CASSFLARISTEAFF,TGTGCCAGCAGCTTCCTCGCCCGGATAAGCACTGAAGCTTTCTTT,TRBV7-2,.,TRBJ1-1,.
CASSLTATARQPQHF,TGCGCCAGCAGCCTCACTGCGACAGCTCGTCAGCCCCAGCATTTT,TRBV4-1,.,TRBJ1-5,.
CASSGGRGYQETQYF,TGTGCCAGCAGTGGGGGGCGCGGGTACCAAGAGACCCAGTACTTC,TRBV6-1,.,TRBJ2-5,.
CASSPRQVAGASYEQYF,TGTGCCAGCAGCCCGCGGCAGGTAGCGGGAGCCTCCTACGAGCAGTACTTC,TRBV7-9,.,TRBJ2-7,TRBD2
CATGVNQPQHF,TGTGCCACCGGGGTCAATCAGCCCCAGCATTTT,TRBV28,few,TRBJ1-5,.
CATSRASGITDTQYF,TGTGCCACCAGCAGAGCTAGCGGAATCACAGATACGCAGTATTTT,TRBV15,.,TRBJ2-3,TRBD2
CASSLTLSNTEAFF,TGTGCCAGCAGCTTAACGTTATCGAACACTGAAGCTTTCTTT,TRBV11-2,.,TRBJ1-1,.
CASSPAHNQPQHF,TGTGCCAGTAGCCCCGCTCACAATCAGCCCCAGCATTTT,TRBV19,.,TRBJ1-5,.